In this sample, the clone carrying this TCR beta chain turned up a few times. Its target is unknown. About 100 mL of blood, on average, came from one heparinised draw per donor. This sample was taken from a study of beta chain features in type 1 diabetes. Study-wide results and caveats: Moderate but significant shortening of TCRB CDR3s was recorded in all four CD4+ subsets from Type 1 diabetes patients. Researchers caution that PCR might favor shorter templates, equally among patients and controls.

Every bit of the isolated RNA underwent reverse transcription, so sequencing read expressed TCRB transcripts. Libraries were prepared by immunoSEQ multiplex PCR; TCRdb keeps only in-frame clonotypes and omits some of them. The repertoire holds hundreds of thousands of clones, about a sixth seen once, with around 0.095% in the top ten. CDR1 is LGHNT, CDR2 FRNRAP, per germline. V gave up 0 bases and J gave up 0 bases, with 11 bases separating them. This CDR3 spans 16 amino acids. The V call is TRBV12-5, the J call TRBJ1-2; no clear D. The sequence derives from a man aged 18 to 29 in good health. Sequenced input: naive CD4+ T cells from blood. The CDR3 nucleotides are TGTGCTAGTGGTTTGGTAATTGCAGGAACTAACTATGGCTACACCTTC. Translated, it gives CASGLVIAGTNYGYTF.